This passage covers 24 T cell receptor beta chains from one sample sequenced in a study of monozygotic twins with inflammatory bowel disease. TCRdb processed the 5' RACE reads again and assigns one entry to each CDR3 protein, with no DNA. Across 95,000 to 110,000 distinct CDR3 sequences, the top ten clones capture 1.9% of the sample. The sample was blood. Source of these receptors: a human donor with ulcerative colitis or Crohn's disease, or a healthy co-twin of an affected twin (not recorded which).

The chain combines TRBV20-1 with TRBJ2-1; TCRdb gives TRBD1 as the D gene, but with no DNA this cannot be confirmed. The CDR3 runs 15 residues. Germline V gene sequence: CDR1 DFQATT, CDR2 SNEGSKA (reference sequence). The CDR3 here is CSAGKYRDVINEQFF.

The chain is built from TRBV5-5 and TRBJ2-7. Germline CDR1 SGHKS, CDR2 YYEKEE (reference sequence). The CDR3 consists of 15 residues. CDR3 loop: CASSTPWRGLHEQYF.

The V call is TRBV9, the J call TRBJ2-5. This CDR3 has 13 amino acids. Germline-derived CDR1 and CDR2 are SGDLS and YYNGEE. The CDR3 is CASSVDTSRTQYF.

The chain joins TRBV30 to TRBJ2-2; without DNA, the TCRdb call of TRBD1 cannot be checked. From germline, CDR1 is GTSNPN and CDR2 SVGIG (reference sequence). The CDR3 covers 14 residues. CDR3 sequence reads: CASQGEANTGELFF.

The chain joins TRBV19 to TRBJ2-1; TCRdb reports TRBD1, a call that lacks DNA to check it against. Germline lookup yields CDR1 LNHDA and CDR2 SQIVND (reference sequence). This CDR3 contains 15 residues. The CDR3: CASIDRRSSYNEQFF.

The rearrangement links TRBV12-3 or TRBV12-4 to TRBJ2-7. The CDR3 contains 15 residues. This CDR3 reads CASSRRDRSSYEQYF.

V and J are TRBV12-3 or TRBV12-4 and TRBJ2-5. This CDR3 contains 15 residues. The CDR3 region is CASSLQQLAFETQYF.

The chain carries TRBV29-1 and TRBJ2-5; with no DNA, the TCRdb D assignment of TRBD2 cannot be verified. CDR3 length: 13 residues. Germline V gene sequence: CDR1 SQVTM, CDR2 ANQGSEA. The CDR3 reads CSVLAGYQETQYF.

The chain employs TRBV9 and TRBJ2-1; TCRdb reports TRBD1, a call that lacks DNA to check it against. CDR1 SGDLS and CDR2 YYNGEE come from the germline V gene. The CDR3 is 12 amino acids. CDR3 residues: CASSVDRSEQFF.

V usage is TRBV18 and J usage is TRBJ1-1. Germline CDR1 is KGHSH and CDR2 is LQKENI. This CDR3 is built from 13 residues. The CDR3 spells CASSPLMNTEAFF.

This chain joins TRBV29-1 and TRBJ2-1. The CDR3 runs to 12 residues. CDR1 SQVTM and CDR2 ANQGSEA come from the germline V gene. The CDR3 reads CSVEEAYNEQFF.

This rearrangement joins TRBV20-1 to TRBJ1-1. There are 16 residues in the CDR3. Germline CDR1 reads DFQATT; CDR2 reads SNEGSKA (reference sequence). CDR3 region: CSAPRGGAGRNTEAFF.

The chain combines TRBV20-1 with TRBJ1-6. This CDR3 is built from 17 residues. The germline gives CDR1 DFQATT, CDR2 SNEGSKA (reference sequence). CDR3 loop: CSARDVSTGGYNSPLHF.

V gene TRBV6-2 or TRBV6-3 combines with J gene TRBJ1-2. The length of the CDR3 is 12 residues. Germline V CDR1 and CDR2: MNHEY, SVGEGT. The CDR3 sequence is CASSLGSRGYTF.

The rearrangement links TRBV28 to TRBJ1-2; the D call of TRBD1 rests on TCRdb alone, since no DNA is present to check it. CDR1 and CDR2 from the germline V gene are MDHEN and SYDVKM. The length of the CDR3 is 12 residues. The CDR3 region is CASSRGQGRYTF.

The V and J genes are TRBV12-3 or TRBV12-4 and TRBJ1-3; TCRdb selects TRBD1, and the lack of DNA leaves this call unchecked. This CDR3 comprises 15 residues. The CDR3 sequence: CASTYGANSGNTIYF.

This CDR3 reads CASSLTRGQGAKNIQYF. The chain recombines TRBV5-1 with TRBJ2-4; TCRdb outputs TRBD1, but without DNA this stays unchecked. Germline V gene data show CDR1 as SGHRS and CDR2 as YFSETQ. The CDR3 spans 17 residues.

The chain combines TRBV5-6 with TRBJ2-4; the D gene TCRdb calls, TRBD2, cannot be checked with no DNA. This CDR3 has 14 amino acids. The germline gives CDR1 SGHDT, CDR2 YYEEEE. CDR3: CASSLPGLENIQYF.

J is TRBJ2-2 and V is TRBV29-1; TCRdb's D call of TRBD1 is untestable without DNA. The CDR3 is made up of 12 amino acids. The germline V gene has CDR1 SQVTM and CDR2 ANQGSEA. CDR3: CSGTRNTGELFF.

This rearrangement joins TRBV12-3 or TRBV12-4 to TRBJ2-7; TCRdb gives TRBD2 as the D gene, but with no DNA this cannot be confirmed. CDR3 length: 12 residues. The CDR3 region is CASSPPMSPQYF.

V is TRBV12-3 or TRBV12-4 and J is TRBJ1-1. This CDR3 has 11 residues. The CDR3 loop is CASSFYTEAFF.

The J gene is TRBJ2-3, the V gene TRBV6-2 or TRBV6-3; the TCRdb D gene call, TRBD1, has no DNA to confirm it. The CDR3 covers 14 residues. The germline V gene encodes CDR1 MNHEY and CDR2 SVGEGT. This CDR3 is CASSYARGSDTQYF.

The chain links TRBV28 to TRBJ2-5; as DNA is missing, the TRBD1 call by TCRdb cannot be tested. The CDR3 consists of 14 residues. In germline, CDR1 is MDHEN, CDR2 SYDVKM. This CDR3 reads CASSPGEAQETQYF.

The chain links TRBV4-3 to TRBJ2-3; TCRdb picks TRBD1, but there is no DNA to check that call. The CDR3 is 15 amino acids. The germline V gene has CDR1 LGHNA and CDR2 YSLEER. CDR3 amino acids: CASSQTGTGQYTQYF.